This entry lists 8 T cell receptor beta chains sequenced from one sample in a study of T cell responses to AZD1222 COVID-19 vaccine. Only in-frame clones appear in the TCRdb table, and some are missing; sequencing was by immunoSEQ multiplex PCR. The repertoire holds roughly 140,000 clones, about 88% seen once, with 2.5% to 3.5% in the top ten. This sample comprised peripheral blood, obtained 28 days after the second AZD1222 dose. The receptors were sampled from an adult who received the AZD1222 COVID-19 vaccine.

The chain recombines TRBV10-3 with TRBJ1-1, with TRBD1 matching 7 bases. The V gene's germline CDR1 is ENHRY and CDR2 SYGVKD. V trimming: 3 bases; J trimming: 10 bases; junction bases outside the gene matches: 5. This CDR3 comprises 12 residues. CDR3: CAISDGQAGAFF. The CDR3 DNA reads TGTGCCATCAGTGACGGACAGGCAGGAGCTTTCTTT.

J is TRBJ1-2 and V is TRBV3-1 (or the pseudogene TRBV3-2); possible D gene TRBD1, 5 bases. The CDR3 runs 13 residues. V was pared by 6 bases and J by 8 bases, with 16 bases between. Germline loops: CDR1 LGHDT, CDR2 YNNKEL (reference sequence). The CDR3 reads CASRPDEGHGYTF. Written as DNA, the CDR3 is TGTGCCAGCAGACCAGACGAAGGACACGGCTACACCTTC.

The genes are TRBV28 and TRBJ2-3; D is tentatively TRBD1 or TRBD2 (5 bases each). CDR1 is MDHEN, CDR2 SYDVKM, per germline. Trimming stripped 7 bases from V and 4 bases from J, with 27 bases between. The CDR3 sequence is 18 residues long. The CDR3 DNA reads TGTGCCAGCACCCATTCCTCTTGGGGGACGGGTCAATCAGATACGCAGTATTTT. Protein sequence: CASTHSSWGTGQSDTQYF.

V and J are TRBV28 and TRBJ1-5; no clear D gene. CDR1 and CDR2 from the germline V gene are MDHEN and SYDVKM. The CDR3 sequence is 15 residues long. V was trimmed by 3 bases and J by 1 base, leaving 10 bases between them. The CDR3 reads CASSLFRLSNQPQHF. The CDR3 DNA is TGTGCCAGCAGTTTGTTCCGACTGAGCAATCAGCCCCAGCATTTT. The complete variable domain, with remaining parts taken from reference TRBV28 and TRBJ1-5, reads DVKVTQSSRYLVKRTGEKVFLECVQDMDHENMFWYRQDPGLGLRLIYFSYDVKMKEKGDIPEGYSVSREKKERFSLILESASTNQTSMYLCASSLFRLSNQPQHFGDGTRLSIL.

J is TRBJ1-6 and V is TRBV10-2, with D possibly matching TRBD1 (5 bases). CDR3 size: 14 residues. Trimming removed 3 bases at V and 13 bases at J, with 16 bases between. CDR1 is WSHSY and CDR2 is SAAADI in the germline V gene. Written as DNA, the CDR3 is TGCGCCAGCAGTGAATCAGGGATACTCGTTCCCCTCCACTTT. Encoded protein: CASSESGILVPLHF.

A single count supports this clone. This chain links TRBV3-1 (or the pseudogene TRBV3-2) with TRBJ1-6; 9 positions agree with TRBD1. Germline assignment: CDR1 LGHDT and CDR2 YNNKEL (reference sequence). The length of the CDR3 is 16 residues. Germline trimming cut 5 bases from V and 10 bases from J; bases unmatched to any gene: 12. As DNA, the CDR3 is TGTGCCAGCAGCTACCTCCCCGGGACAGGGCTCTCACCCCTCCACTTT. Translating gives CASSYLPGTGLSPLHF.

This chain joins TRBV9 and TRBJ2-6; D possibly matches TRBD1 or TRBD2 (5 bases each). The CDR3 contains 17 residues. The germline CDR1 and CDR2 sequences are SGDLS and YYNGEE. V dropped 1 base and J dropped 0 bases, with 11 bases sitting between them. This CDR3 is CASSVWGRHSGANVLTF. As DNA, the CDR3 is TGTGCCAGCAGCGTATGGGGACGCCACTCTGGGGCCAACGTCCTGACTTTC.

The chain joins TRBV23-1 to TRBJ2-1; 11 nucleotides match TRBD1. TRBV23-1 is recorded as an ORF, its role being uncertain. V lost 3 bases and J lost 4; bases outside the gene matches: 5. This CDR3 has 16 amino acids. The DNA for the CDR3 is TGCGCCAGCAGTCATCCCGGACAGGGGGCGTACAATGAGCAGTTCTTC. This codes for CASSHPGQGAYNEQFF.